This T cell receptor (beta chain) originates from a study of low-dose radiotherapy and immunotherapy resistance in tumors. The wider study: Intravenously given cyclophosphamide 200 mg/m2 followed a two-week schedule that placed each dose one day before radiation and immunotherapy.

This clonotype has a count of ten or more. Time point given: before trial treatment. Treatment of the donors consisted of nivolumab and ipilimumab (plus aspirin, low-dose cyclophosphamide and low-dose radiotherapy). With TRAV- and TRBV-specific primers, first-strand cDNA was made, covering the alpha and beta chains. A constant-region primer paired with the V-primer adapter amplified TCRs over about 19 PCR cycles. Each CDR3 protein gets one entry after TCRdb re-called the reads with MiXCR. The table lists about 60,000 distinct CDR3 sequences, under 30% of them singletons. CDR1 SGHAT and CDR2 FQNNGV come from the germline V gene. This CDR3 spans 13 amino acids. Trimming pared 0 bases from V and 10 bases from J, leaving 10 bases between.

The sequencing here drew on PBMCs, taken before treatment. The chain combines TRBV11-2 with TRBJ2-1, with D unresolved. The sequence was obtained from a male donor with prostate cancer. The CDR3: CASSLERVREQFF. CDR3 nucleotide sequence: TGTGCCAGCAGCTTAGAGCGAGTACGGGAGCAGTTCTTC.